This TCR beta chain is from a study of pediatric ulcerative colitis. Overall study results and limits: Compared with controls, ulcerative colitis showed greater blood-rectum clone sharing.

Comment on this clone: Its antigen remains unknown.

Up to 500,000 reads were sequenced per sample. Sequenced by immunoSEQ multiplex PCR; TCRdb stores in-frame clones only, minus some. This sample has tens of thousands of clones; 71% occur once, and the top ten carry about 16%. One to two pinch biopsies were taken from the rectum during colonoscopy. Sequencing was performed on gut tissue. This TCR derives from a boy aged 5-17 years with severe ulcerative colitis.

The CDR3 loop is CASRQTGSNQPQHF. As DNA, the CDR3 is TGTGCCAGCAGGCAGACAGGGTCCAATCAGCCCCAGCATTTT. V usage is TRBV7-2 and J usage is TRBJ1-5; 7 bases are shared with TRBD1. The CDR3 totals 14 residues. Germline V gene lookup returns CDR1 SGHTA and CDR2 FQGNSA. V was pared by 6 bases and J by 3 bases, with 5 bases of the junction left unmatched.